Following are 11 T cell receptor beta chains from one sample sequenced in a study of blood T cells in healthy people across ages. Combining a sample-barcoded 5' primer with a J-beta primer mix, a second PCR ran for 7 to 11 cycles. Via MiXCR, TCRdb re-called the 5' RACE reads, giving one row per CDR3 protein. The sample lists 1.5 million to 2 million distinct CDR3 sequences, about 50% occurring once. What was sequenced was blood. These TCRs come from a woman in her 40s in good health.

This clonotype was seen only a few times. The chain is built from TRBV5-1 and TRBJ1-5; a possible D gene is TRBD1 (6 bases). Germline V lookup: CDR1 SGHRS, CDR2 YFSETQ. V lost 3 bases and J lost 0, with 13 bases in between. CDR3 length equals 16 residues. Here the CDR3 reads CASSYGGLYSNQPQHF. CDR3 nucleotide sequence: TGCGCCAGCAGCTACGGGGGCCTTTATAGCAATCAGCCCCAGCATTTT.

This clonotype appeared a few times. The gene calls are TRBV7-2 and TRBJ2-3; either TRBD1 or TRBD2 may fit D (5 bases each). The CDR3 contains 16 residues. With 1 base removed from V and 2 bases from J, the gap between germline ends came to 13 bases. The germline gives CDR1 SGHTA, CDR2 FQGNSA. The CDR3 region has the DNA TGTGCCAGCAGCTTAGAAGGGACGGGTAACACAGATACGCAGTATTTT. Its protein is CASSLEGTGNTDTQYF.

This clonotype was counted between two and nine times. The chain has TRBV7-3 and TRBJ1-6, with D possibly TRBD1 on 5 matching bases. The CDR3 is 14 amino acids. The V gene lost 0 bases and the J gene lost 7 bases, with 7 bases spanning the gap. Germline V CDR1 and CDR2: SGHTA, FQGTGA. The CDR3: CASSLTPGNSPLHF. In nucleotides, the CDR3 is TGTGCCAGCAGCTTAACGCCAGGGAATTCACCCCTCCACTTT.

In this sample, this clonotype turned up a few times. The chain has TRBV9 and TRBJ2-1; D uncertain. The V gene lost 0 bases and the J gene lost 0 bases, with 13 bases spanning the gap. Per germline, CDR1 SGDLS and CDR2 YYNGEE. The CDR3 covers 17 residues. CDR3 loop: CASSVELLPSSYNEQFF. For the CDR3, the DNA is TGTGCCAGCAGCGTAGAATTACTCCCTAGCTCCTACAATGAGCAGTTCTTC.

V gene TRBV6-6 combines with J gene TRBJ2-4; 12 positions agree with TRBD2. This CDR3 has 13 residues. Germline V gene sequence: CDR1 MNHNY, CDR2 SVGAGI (reference sequence). With 0 bases clipped from V and 13 bases from J, the junction kept 1 base outside the gene matches. The CDR3 DNA follows: TGTGCCAGCAGTTACTCCGGGACTAGCGGGCAGTACTTC. It encodes CASSYSGTSGQYF.

V is TRBV7-9 and J is TRBJ2-5; D is ambiguous. V lost 0 bases, J lost 4 bases, and 6 bases lay in between. Germline V gives CDR1 SEHNR, CDR2 FQNEAQ (reference sequence). CDR3 length equals 13 residues. The CDR3 region is CASSLAVAETQYF. Written as DNA, the CDR3 is TGTGCCAGCAGCTTAGCAGTAGCAGAGACCCAGTACTTC.

The J gene is TRBJ2-1, the V gene TRBV10-3, with D possibly matching TRBD2 (6 bases). V lost 4 bases and J lost 7, with 17 bases in between. This CDR3 has 15 residues. The germline CDR1 and CDR2 sequences are ENHRY and SYGVKD. The CDR3 nucleotides are TGTGCCATCAGTGCCCTCGGGACTCGGAGTAATGAGCAGTTCTTC. Residues: CAISALGTRSNEQFF.

The V call is TRBV25-1, the J call TRBJ1-1; D unclear. In germline, CDR1 is MGHDK, CDR2 SYGVNS. The CDR3 extends over 14 amino acids. Trimming cost V 3 bases and J 9 bases, with 17 bases left between them. The CDR3 spells CASSDTSASAKAFF. The CDR3 nucleotides are TGTGCCAGCAGTGACACGTCCGCAAGCGCGAAAGCTTTCTTT.

This clonotype has only a few counts. The chain joins TRBV18 to TRBJ2-5; D is unclear. This CDR3 is built from 20 residues. Germline lookup yields CDR1 KGHSH and CDR2 LQKENI. Trimming cost V 0 bases and J 2 bases, with 25 bases left between them. The CDR3 nucleotides are TGTGCCAGCTCACCACCGCCAGGACGTGTATTTAGACCCGTACAAGAGACCCAGTACTTC. It yields the protein CASSPPPGRVFRPVQETQYF.

This chain links TRBV5-1 with TRBJ2-6; D is possibly TRBD1 (5 bases). V lost 2 bases, J lost 3 bases, and 9 bases lay in between. CDR1 and CDR2 from the germline V gene are SGHRS and YFSETQ. The CDR3 contains 15 residues. The CDR3 spells CASSFFDSGANVLTF. The CDR3 DNA reads as TGCGCCAGCAGCTTTTTTGACAGTGGGGCCAACGTCCTGACTTTC.

Only a few counts were recorded for this clonotype. V usage is TRBV4-3 and J usage is TRBJ2-7, with TRBD1 as a possible D gene (5 bases). The germline CDR1 and CDR2 sequences are LGHNA and YSLEER. V lost 1 base and J lost 4, with 14 bases in between. The CDR3 consists of 15 residues. CDR3 protein: CASSQGQGFQYEQYF. Here the CDR3 DNA reads TGCGCCAGCAGCCAAGGTCAGGGTTTCCAGTACGAGCAGTACTTC.